What follows are 3 T cell receptor beta chains derived from one specimen sequenced in a study of breast tumors, draining lymph nodes, adjacent tissues. Axillary draining lymph nodes of breast cancer patients supplied the node samples. Via MiXCR, TCRdb re-called the multiplex PCR reads, giving one row per CDR3 protein. In the table there are 180,000 or so distinct CDR3 sequences, about 32% of which are singletons. Sequences were obtained from axillary lymph node tissue. The receptors come from a female donor with breast cancer. Some clones in this sample may be carry-over from other donors' samples.

This clonotype has a count of ten or more. V gene TRBV10-3 combines with J gene TRBJ2-1, with 7 bases identical to TRBD1. Losses at the gene ends were 10 bases for V and 2 bases for J; bases not matched to a gene: 5. This CDR3 spans 13 amino acids. Germline CDR1 is ENHRY and CDR2 is SYGVKD. The CDR3 spells CATGQDPYNEQFF. In DNA, the CDR3 is TGTGCCACCGGACAGGACCCCTACAATGAGCAGTTCTTC.

V gene TRBV18 combines with J gene TRBJ2-7, with TRBD1 matching over 9 bases. Unmatched junction bases numbered 18, after V lost 10 bases and J lost 5 bases. Germline CDR1 and CDR2: KGHSH and LQKENI. The CDR3 contains 16 residues. The DNA for the CDR3 is TGTGCCAACTCTCGATCCGGGACAGGGAGCGTTGACGAGCAGTACTTC. It yields the protein CANSRSGTGSVDEQYF.

The V call is TRBV29-1, the J call TRBJ2-1; D might be TRBD1 (5 bases). CDR1 is SQVTM and CDR2 is ANQGSEA in the germline V gene. This CDR3 contains 13 residues. The germline V and J ends were trimmed by 4 bases and 9 bases, with 16 bases remaining between them. The CDR3 protein is CSVVYYLGVEQFF. The CDR3, as DNA: TGCAGCGTTGTTTACTACTTAGGGGTTGAGCAGTTCTTC.